One T cell receptor beta chain is described in this entry. The V gene end was trimmed by 1 base and the J gene end by 4 bases; junction bases not matched to a gene: 2. The germline CDR1 and CDR2 sequences are LGHNA and YNFKEQ. This CDR3 has 16 residues. Assay: immunoSEQ multiplex PCR; the TCRdb copy retains only in-frame clones and omits some. The sample lists approximately 230,000 clones; around 89% were seen once. This sample stems from a study of blood T cell repertoires in COVID-19. Study-level background: The study drew acute and convalescent COVID-19 samples from the United States, Italy and Spain. T cells, B-cell-depleted T cells, or PBMCs provided the cDNA or gDNA that served as material.

Sequenced input: peripheral blood. The receptor was derived from a woman aged 30 to 39 with COVID-19, enrolled during active disease. J is TRBJ2-1 and V is TRBV4-2; 12 nucleotides match TRBD2. CDR3 sequence: CASSQGTSGNYNEQFF. The CDR3 bases are TGTGCCAGCAGCCAAGGGACTAGCGGGAATTACAATGAGCAGTTCTTC.